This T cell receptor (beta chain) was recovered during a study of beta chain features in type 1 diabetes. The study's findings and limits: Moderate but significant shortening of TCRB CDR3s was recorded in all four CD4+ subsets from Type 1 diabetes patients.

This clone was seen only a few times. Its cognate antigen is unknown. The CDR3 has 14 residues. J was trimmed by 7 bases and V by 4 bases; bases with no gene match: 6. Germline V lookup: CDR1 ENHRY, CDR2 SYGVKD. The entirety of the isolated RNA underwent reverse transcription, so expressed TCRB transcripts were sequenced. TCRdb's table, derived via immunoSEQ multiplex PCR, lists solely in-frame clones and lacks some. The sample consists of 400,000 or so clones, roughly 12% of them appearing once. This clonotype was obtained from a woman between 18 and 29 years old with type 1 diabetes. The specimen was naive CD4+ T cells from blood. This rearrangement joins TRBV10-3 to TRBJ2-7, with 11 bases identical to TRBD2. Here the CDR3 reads CAISVAGGPWEQYF. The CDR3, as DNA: TGTGCCATCAGTGTAGCGGGAGGGCCTTGGGAGCAGTACTTC.